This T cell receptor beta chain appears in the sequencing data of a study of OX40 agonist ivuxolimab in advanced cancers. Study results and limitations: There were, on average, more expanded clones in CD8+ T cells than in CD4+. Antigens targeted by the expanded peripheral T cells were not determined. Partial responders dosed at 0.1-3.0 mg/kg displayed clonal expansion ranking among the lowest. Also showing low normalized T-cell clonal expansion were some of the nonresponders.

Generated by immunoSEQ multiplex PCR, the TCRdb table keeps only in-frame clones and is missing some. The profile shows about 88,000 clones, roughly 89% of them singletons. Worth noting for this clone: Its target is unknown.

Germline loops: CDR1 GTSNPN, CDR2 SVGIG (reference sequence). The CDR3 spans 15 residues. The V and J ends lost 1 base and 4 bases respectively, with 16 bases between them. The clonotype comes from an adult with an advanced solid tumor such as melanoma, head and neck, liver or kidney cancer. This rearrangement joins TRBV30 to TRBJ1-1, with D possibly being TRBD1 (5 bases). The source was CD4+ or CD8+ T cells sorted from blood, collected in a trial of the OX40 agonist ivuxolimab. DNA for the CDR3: TGTGCCTGGAGTGGGGACGGAGAGCCGGGCACTGAAGCTTTCTTT. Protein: CAWSGDGEPGTEAFF.